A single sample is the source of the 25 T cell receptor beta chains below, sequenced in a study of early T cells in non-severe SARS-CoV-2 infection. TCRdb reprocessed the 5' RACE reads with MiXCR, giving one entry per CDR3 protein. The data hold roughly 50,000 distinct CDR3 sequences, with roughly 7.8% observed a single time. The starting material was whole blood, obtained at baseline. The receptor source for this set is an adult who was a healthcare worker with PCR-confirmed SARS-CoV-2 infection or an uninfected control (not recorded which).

For the CDR3, the DNA is TGTGCCACCAGCAGAGATGGGGATACGCAGTATTTT. Its protein is CATSRDGDTQYF. The rearrangement uses TRBV15 and TRBJ2-3; D remains unclear. V was clipped by 0 bases and J by 6 bases, with 4 bases between them. This CDR3 contains 12 residues. CDR1 is LNHNV, CDR2 YYDKDF, per germline (reference sequence).

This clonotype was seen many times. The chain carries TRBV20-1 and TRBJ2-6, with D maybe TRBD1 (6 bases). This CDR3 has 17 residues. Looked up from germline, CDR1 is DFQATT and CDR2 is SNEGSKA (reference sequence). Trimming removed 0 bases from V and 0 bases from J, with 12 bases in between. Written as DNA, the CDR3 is TGCAGTGCTAGAGATTCGAACAGGGCCTCTGGGGCCAACGTCCTGACTTTC. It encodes CSARDSNRASGANVLTF.

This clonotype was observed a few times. As DNA, the CDR3 is TGTGCCAGCAGACTGGGGCGAGGGCCCACAGATACGCAGTATTTT. This translates into CASRLGRGPTDTQYF. The chain joins TRBV12-3 or TRBV12-4 to TRBJ2-3; TRBD1 or TRBD2 may be the D gene (5 bases each). Trimming took 6 bases from V and 2 from J, leaving 15 bases between them. The CDR3 extends over 15 amino acids.

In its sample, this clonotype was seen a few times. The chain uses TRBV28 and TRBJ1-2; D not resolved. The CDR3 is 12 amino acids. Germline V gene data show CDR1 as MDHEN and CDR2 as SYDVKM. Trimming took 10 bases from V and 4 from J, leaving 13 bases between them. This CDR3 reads CATAAQTYGYTF. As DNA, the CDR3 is TGTGCCACCGCCGCGCAGACCTATGGCTACACCTTC.

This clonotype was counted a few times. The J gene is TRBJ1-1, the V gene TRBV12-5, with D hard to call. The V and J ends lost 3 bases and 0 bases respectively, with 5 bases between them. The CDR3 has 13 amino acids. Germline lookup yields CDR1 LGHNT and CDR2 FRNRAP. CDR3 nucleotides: TGTGCTAGTGGTTTAGGGATGAACACTGAAGCTTTCTTT. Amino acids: CASGLGMNTEAFF.

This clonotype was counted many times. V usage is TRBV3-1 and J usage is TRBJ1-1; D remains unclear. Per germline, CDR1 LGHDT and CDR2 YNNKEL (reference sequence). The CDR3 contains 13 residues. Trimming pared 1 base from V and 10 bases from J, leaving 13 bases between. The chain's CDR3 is CASSQVSRGRAFF. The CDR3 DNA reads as TGTGCCAGCAGCCAAGTTTCGAGAGGCCGAGCTTTCTTT.

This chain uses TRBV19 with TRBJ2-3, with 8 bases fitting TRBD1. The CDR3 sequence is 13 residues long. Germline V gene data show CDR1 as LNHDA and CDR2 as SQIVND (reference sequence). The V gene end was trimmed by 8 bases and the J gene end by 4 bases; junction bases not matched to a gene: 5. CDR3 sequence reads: CASQTGAADTQYF. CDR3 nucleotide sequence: TGTGCCAGTCAGACAGGGGCCGCAGATACGCAGTATTTT.

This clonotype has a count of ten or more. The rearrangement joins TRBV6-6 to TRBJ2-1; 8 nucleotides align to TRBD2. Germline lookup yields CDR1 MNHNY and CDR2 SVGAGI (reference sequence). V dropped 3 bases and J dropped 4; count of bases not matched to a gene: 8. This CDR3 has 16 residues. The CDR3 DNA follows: TGTGCCAGCAGTTATTCCCCGGGGGGGAAATACAATGAGCAGTTCTTC. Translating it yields CASSYSPGGKYNEQFF.

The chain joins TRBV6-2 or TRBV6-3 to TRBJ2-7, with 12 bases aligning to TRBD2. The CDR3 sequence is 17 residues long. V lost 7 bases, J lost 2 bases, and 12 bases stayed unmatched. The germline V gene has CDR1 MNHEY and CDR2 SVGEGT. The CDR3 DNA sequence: TGTGCCAGCACCCCCCGGGCTAGCGGGAGGGGAGCCTACGAGCAGTACTTC. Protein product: CASTPRASGRGAYEQYF.

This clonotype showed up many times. The CDR3 protein is CASSGEAGTQYF. The CDR3 bases are TGTGCCAGCAGTGGCGAAGCTGGGACCCAGTACTTC. The V gene is TRBV2, the J gene TRBJ2-5; D ambiguous. Trimming removed 4 bases from V and 7 bases from J, with 10 bases in between. Germline CDR1 SNHLY, CDR2 FYNNEI. This CDR3 region has 12 residues.

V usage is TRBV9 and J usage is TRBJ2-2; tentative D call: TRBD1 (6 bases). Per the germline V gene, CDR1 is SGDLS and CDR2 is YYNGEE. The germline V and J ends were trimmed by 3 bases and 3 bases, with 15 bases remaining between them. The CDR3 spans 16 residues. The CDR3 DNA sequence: TGTGCCAGCAGCGGGTCTCAGGGGTCGTACACCGGGGAGCTGTTTTTT. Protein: CASSGSQGSYTGELFF.

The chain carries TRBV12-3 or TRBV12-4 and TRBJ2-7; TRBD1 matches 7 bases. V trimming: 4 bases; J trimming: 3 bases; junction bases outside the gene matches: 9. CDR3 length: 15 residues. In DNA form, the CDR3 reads TGTGCCAGCAGTTCTGGACAGGAAAGGGGCTACGAGCAGTACTTC. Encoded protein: CASSSGQERGYEQYF.

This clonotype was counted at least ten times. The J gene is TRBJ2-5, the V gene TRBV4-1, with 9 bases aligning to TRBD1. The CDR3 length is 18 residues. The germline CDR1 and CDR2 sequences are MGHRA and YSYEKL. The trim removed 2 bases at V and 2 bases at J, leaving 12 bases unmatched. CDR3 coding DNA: TGCGCCAGCAGCCAAACAACCCAATCCGGGACAGGGCAAGAGACCCAGTACTTC. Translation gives CASSQTTQSGTGQETQYF.

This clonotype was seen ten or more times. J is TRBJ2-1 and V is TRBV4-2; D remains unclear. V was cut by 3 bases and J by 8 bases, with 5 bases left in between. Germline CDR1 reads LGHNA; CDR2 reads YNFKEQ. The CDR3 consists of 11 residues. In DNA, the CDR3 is TGTGCCAGCAGCCAGGGATATGAGCAGTTCTTC. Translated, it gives CASSQGYEQFF.

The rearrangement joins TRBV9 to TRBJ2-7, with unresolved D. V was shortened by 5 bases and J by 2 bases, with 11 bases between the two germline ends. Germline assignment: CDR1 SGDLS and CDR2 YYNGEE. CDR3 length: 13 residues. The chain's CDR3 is CASRGRSPYEQYF. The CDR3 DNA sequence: TGTGCCAGCAGAGGTCGATCTCCCTACGAGCAGTACTTC.

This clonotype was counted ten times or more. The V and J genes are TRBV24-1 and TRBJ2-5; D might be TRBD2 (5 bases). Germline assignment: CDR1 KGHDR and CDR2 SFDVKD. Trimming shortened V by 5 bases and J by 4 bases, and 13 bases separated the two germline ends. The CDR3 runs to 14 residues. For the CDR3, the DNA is TGTGCCACCAGTGCCCCGGGCGGGTTAGAGACCCAGTACTTC. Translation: CATSAPGGLETQYF.

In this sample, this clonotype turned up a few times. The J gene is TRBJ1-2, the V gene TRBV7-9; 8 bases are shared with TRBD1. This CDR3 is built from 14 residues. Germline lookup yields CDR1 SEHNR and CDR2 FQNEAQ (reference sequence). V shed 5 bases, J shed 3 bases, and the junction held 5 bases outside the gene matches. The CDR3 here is CASSADRGYYGYTF. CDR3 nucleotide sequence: TGTGCCAGCAGCGCAGACAGGGGCTACTATGGCTACACCTTC.

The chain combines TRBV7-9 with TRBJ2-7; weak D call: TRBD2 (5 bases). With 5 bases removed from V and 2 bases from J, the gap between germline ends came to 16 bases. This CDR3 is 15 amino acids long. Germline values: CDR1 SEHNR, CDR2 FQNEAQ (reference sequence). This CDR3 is CASSRQESGPYEQYF. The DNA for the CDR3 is TGTGCCAGCAGCCGCCAAGAGAGCGGACCCTACGAGCAGTACTTC.

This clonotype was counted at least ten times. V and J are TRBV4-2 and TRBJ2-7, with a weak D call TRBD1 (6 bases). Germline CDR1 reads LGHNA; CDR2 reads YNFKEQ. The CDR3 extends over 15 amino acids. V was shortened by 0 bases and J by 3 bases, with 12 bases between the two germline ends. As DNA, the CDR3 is TGTGCCAGCAGCCAAGAGGCCGGACAGTTCTACGAGCAGTACTTC. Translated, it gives CASSQEAGQFYEQYF.

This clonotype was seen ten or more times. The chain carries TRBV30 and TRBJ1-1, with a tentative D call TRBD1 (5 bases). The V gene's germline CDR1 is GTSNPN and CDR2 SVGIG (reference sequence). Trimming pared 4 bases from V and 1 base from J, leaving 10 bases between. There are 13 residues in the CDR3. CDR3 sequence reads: CAWTGTGNTEAFF. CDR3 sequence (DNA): TGTGCCTGGACAGGGACTGGGAACACTGAAGCTTTCTTT.

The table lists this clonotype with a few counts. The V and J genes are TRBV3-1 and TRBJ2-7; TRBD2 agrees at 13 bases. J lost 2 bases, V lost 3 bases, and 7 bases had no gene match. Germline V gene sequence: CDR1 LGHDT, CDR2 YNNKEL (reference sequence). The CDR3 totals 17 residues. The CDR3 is CASSQGLAGKKPYEQYF. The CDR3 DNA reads TGTGCCAGCAGCCAGGGACTAGCGGGGAAGAAGCCCTACGAGCAGTACTTC.

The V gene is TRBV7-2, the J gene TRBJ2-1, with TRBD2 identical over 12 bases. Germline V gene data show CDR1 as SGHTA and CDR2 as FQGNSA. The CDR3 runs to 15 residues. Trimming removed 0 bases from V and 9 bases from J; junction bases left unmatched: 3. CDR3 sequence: CASSLAASGRVEQFF. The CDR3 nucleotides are TGTGCCAGCAGCTTAGCTGCTAGCGGGAGGGTTGAGCAGTTCTTC.

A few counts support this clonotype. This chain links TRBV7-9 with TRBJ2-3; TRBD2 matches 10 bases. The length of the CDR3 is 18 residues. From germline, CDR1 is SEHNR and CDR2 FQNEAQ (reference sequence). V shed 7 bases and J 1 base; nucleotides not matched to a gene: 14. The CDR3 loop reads CASKPSGRGLYRTDTQYF. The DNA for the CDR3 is TGTGCCAGCAAGCCTAGCGGGAGAGGTCTCTATCGCACAGATACGCAGTATTTT. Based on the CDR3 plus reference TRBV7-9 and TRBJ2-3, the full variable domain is DTGVSQNPRHKITKRGQNVTFRCDPISEHNRLYWYRQTLGQGPEFLTYFQNEAQLEKSRLLSDRFSAERPKGSFSTLEIQRTEQGDSAMYLCASKPSGRGLYRTDTQYFGPGTRLTVL.

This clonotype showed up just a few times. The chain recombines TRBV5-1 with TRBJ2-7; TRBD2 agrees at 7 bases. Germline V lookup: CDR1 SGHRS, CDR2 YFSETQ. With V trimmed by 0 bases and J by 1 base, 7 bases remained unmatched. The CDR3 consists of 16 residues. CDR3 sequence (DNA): TGCGCCAGCAGCTTGGCCGCGGGAGTGGGATCCTACGAGCAGTACTTC. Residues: CASSLAAGVGSYEQYF.

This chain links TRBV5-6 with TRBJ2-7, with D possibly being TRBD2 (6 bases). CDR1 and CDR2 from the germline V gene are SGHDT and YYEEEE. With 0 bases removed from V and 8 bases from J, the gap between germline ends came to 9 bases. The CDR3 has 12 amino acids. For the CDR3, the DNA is TGTGCCAGCAGCTTGGCCGGACTACAGCAGTACTTC. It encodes CASSLAGLQQYF.